These 4 T cell receptor beta chains came from one sample sequenced in a study of shared clonotypes between healthy human individuals. Libraries were prepared by immunoSEQ multiplex PCR; TCRdb keeps only in-frame clonotypes and omits some of them. The repertoire has 1 million to 1.2 million clones, 60% to 85% of them found once; the top ten carry 0.7% to 0.95%. The sequencing sample was made of memory CD4+ T cells from PBMCs. Subset of the sample: CD45RA-negative fraction. These TCRs come from a man between 18 and 29 years old in good health. Some clones in this sample may be carry-over from other donors' samples.

The chain couples TRBV5-1 to TRBJ2-5; a weak D match, TRBD2 (6 bases). Germline lookup yields CDR1 SGHRS and CDR2 YFSETQ. This CDR3 is built from 15 residues. Trimming shortened V by 0 bases and J by 5 bases, and 14 bases separated the two germline ends. CDR3 nucleotides: TGCGCCAGCAGCTTGGACGGTCCCGGAGGGGAGACCCAGTACTTC. This sequence encodes CASSLDGPGGETQYF.

The chain uses TRBV6-6 and TRBJ2-1, with D maybe TRBD1 (6 bases). From germline, CDR1 is MNHNY and CDR2 SVGAGI (reference sequence). The V end lost 6 bases, the J end lost 6 bases, and 15 bases lay between the germline ends. This CDR3 spans 14 amino acids. The CDR3 loop reads CASRGEVRGNEQFF. In DNA form, the CDR3 reads TGTGCCAGCAGGGGGGAAGTCAGGGGCAATGAGCAGTTCTTC.

This clone was found once. The chain has TRBV6-1 and TRBJ2-2, with 8 bases identical to TRBD2. Trimming cost V 0 bases and J 6 bases; bases outside gene matches: 3. The CDR3 sequence is 15 residues long. Looked up from germline, CDR1 is MNHNS and CDR2 is SASEGT. CDR3 sequence: CASSEAWGLAGELFF. For the CDR3, the DNA is TGTGCCAGCAGTGAAGCGTGGGGACTAGCCGGGGAGCTGTTTTTT.

Comment on this clone: A far larger clone lies a single base away; this is likely a read error. V and J are TRBV7-9 and TRBJ1-1; a weak D match, TRBD1 (5 bases). CDR1 is SEHNR, CDR2 FQNEAQ, per germline (reference sequence). This CDR3 contains 17 residues. CDR3: CAGSLPYRRAPNTEAFF. The CDR3 region has the DNA TGTGCCGGCAGCTTACCTTACCGCAGGGCCCCGAACACTGAAGCTTTCTTT.